This TCR beta chain emerged from a study of blood T cell repertoires in COVID-19. Study overall: PBMCs, B-cell-depleted T cells, or T cells were the source of the cDNA or gDNA that made up the material.

Seattle enrolled patients during active infection and tracked them longitudinally. In the original analysis: Counts of nucleated cells, estimated from reference gene primer amplification, were obtained. Some clones are missing from TCRdb's copy, which holds only in-frame ones; the method was immunoSEQ multiplex PCR. The V and J calls and the clone size are those of that table, but D and trimming were determined from the DNA. Here the sample spans fewer than 450,000 clones, about nine tenths being singletons. This TCR came from a woman aged 65 to 85 with COVID-19, enrolled during active disease. Sequencing was done on a sample of peripheral blood.

The chain's CDR3 is CASSSLAGTQETQYF. As DNA, the CDR3 is TGTGCCAGCAGTTCACTAGCGGGGACACAAGAGACCCAGTACTTC. The chain has TRBV2 and TRBJ2-5; 10 bases are shared with TRBD2. CDR3 length: 15 residues. Trimming removed 5 bases from V and 2 bases from J; junction bases left unmatched: 5. Per germline, CDR1 SNHLY and CDR2 FYNNEI.